Listed below are T cell receptor beta chains from one sample, sequenced in a study of blood T cell repertoires in COVID-19. Data came from immunoSEQ multiplex PCR; TCRdb stores just in-frame clones and leaves some out. Of 110,000 to 150,000 clones listed, 80% to 90% are singletons. Source material: peripheral blood. Receptor source: a woman aged 55 to 70 with active COVID-19. The CDR3 runs from the conserved cysteine through the conserved F or W. Fields, in order: D gene, J gene, V gene, clone size, CDR3 protein, CDR3 DNA. A D gene is named only where the DNA matches it firmly. The size of a clone is reported for some rows only, either as once, few or many, or as a class for expanded clones.

TRBD2	TRBJ2-7	TRBV5-1	few	CASSAGGEQYF	TGCGCCAGCAGCGCGGGAGGCGAGCAGTACTTC
TRBD2	TRBJ2-1	TRBV6-2/TRBV6-3	.	CASSYSPSGRRQFF	TGTGCCAGCAGTTACTCCCCTAGCGGGAGAAGGCAGTTCTTC
.	TRBJ1-2	TRBV5-8	.	CASSFQGRQGYTF	TGTGCCAGCAGCTTCCAGGGGCGCCAAGGCTACACCTTC
.	TRBJ2-1	TRBV28	.	CASTTWRRNNEQFF	TGTGCCAGCACCACCTGGCGCAGGAACAATGAGCAGTTCTTC
.	TRBJ1-3	TRBV6-5	few	CASSYGRGNSGNTIYF	TGTGCCAGCAGTTACGGAAGGGGGAACTCTGGAAACACCATATATTTT
.	TRBJ2-7	TRBV10-2	.	CASSDQGREQYF	TGCGCCAGCAGTGATCAGGGCCGCGAGCAGTACTTC
.	TRBJ1-2	TRBV10-3	.	CAISDEGYYGYTF	TGTGCCATCAGTGACGAGGGTTACTATGGCTACACCTTC
.	TRBJ1-5	TRBV10-1	.	CASRLEHGGKGGNQPQHF	TGCGCCAGCAGACTAGAACACGGTGGAAAAGGAGGCAATCAGCCCCAGCATTTT
.	TRBJ2-7	TRBV29-1	once	CSVSGLVGSEQYF	TGCAGCGTTTCCGGCTTGGTGGGGAGCGAGCAGTACTTC
.	TRBJ1-3	TRBV11-2	few	CASSWTVGGNTIYF	TGTGCCAGCAGCTGGACAGTAGGTGGAAACACCATATATTTT
.	TRBJ2-1	TRBV3-1/TRBV3-2	.	CASSPTPRGRNEQFF	TGTGCCAGCAGCCCGACGCCTAGGGGGAGAAATGAGCAGTTCTTC
.	TRBJ1-6	TRBV18	.	CASSPRGDNSPLHF	TGTGCCAGCTCACCGCGCGGGGATAACTCACCCCTCCACTTT
TRBD1	TRBJ1-3	TRBV5-3	once	CARQLRVGTVKPGNTIYF	TGTGCCAGACAACTCCGGGTTGGGACAGTTAAGCCTGGAAACACCATATATTTT
TRBD2	TRBJ2-5	TRBV7-2	.	CASSTILAGFQETQYF	TGTGCCAGCAGCACCATACTAGCGGGCTTCCAAGAGACCCAGTACTTC
TRBD2	TRBJ2-3	TRBV2	.	CASSEAGLAGGSTDTQYF	TGTGCCAGCAGTGAAGCGGGACTAGCGGGAGGGTCCACAGATACGCAGTATTTT
TRBD1	TRBJ2-2	TRBV19	.	CASSIDGAGGGTGELFF	TGTGCCAGTAGTATAGATGGCGCAGGGGGCGGCACCGGGGAGCTGTTTTTT
.	TRBJ2-3	TRBV7-2	.	CASSLIPPDTQYF	TGTGCCAGCAGTCTAATCCCCCCAGATACGCAGTATTTT
TRBD2	TRBJ2-7	TRBV5-1	.	CASSLAHGGGLEQYF	TGCGCCAGCAGCTTGGCCCATGGGGGAGGGCTCGAGCAGTACTTC
TRBD1	TRBJ2-1	TRBV7-3	.	CASSVDRGSHNEQFF	TGTGCCAGCAGCGTGGACAGGGGAAGTCACAATGAGCAGTTCTTC
.	TRBJ2-7	TRBV11-2	once	CASSLEGGSSYEQYF	TGTGCCAGCAGCTTAGAGGGGGGTAGCTCCTACGAGCAGTACTTC
TRBD2	TRBJ2-1	TRBV28	once	CASKTSGNEQFF	TGTGCCAGCAAGACTAGCGGAAATGAGCAGTTCTTC
.	TRBJ2-7	TRBV28	.	CASSYGVRSYEQYF	TGTGCCAGCAGTTACGGTGTCCGGAGCTACGAGCAGTACTTC
TRBD1	TRBJ2-3	TRBV19	.	CASWDRGMSTDTQYF	TGTGCCAGTTGGGACAGGGGAATGAGCACAGATACGCAGTATTTT
TRBD2	TRBJ2-7	TRBV10-3	.	CAISGPGTSVDEQYF	TGTGCCATCAGTGGCCCCGGGACTAGCGTGGACGAGCAGTACTTC
TRBD1	TRBJ2-7	TRBV28	.	CASSRPGQGTYEQYF	TGTGCCAGCAGTAGACCGGGACAGGGGACCTACGAGCAGTACTTC
TRBD1	TRBJ1-3	TRBV4-2	.	CASSARDREPNTIYF	TGTGCCAGCAGCGCCCGGGACAGGGAACCAAACACCATATATTTT
.	TRBJ1-2	TRBV5-1	.	CASSPPSGNGYTF	TGCGCCAGCAGCCCCCCGTCGGGAAATGGCTACACCTTC
.	TRBJ2-1	TRBV2	.	CASSEIEGDNNEQFF	TGTGCCAGCAGTGAAATTGAAGGGGACAACAATGAGCAGTTCTTC
TRBD1	TRBJ2-2	TRBV4-2	once	CASSPGQGNTGELFF	TGTGCCAGCAGCCCCGGACAGGGGAACACCGGGGAGCTGTTTTTT
TRBD2	TRBJ2-3	TRBV6-5	.	CASSSHEREADTQYF	TGTGCCAGCAGCTCCCATGAGCGGGAAGCAGATACGCAGTATTTT
.	TRBJ2-7	TRBV10-1	.	CASSELSDSYEQYF	TGCGCCAGCAGTGAGCTTAGCGACTCCTACGAGCAGTACTTC
TRBD2	TRBJ2-3	TRBV7-2	.	CGSGSSGSYTDTQYF	TGTGGATCGGGGTCTAGCGGAAGCTACACAGATACGCAGTATTTT
TRBD1	TRBJ2-5	TRBV28	.	CASAGQGAPETQYF	TGTGCCAGCGCGGGACAGGGGGCACCGGAGACCCAGTACTTC
.	TRBJ1-5	TRBV2	.	CASSEGRNQPQHF	TGTGCCAGCAGTGAAGGGCGCAATCAGCCCCAGCATTTT
.	TRBJ1-2	TRBV2	.	CATSGVLRYTF	TGTGCCACCTCAGGGGTTTTACGCTACACCTTC
.	TRBJ1-2	TRBV7-3	.	CASSLNHESDGYTF	TGTGCCAGCAGCTTAAACCATGAGTCGGATGGCTACACCTTC
.	TRBJ1-5	TRBV28	.	CASSFRRQPQHF	TGTGCCAGCAGTTTTCGTCGGCAGCCCCAGCATTTT
.	TRBJ2-2	TRBV23-1	.	CASSQSNRVFTGELFF	TGCGCCAGCAGTCAATCGAACCGGGTATTCACCGGGGAGCTGTTTTTT
.	TRBJ1-1	TRBV24-1	.	CATSDPDRMNTEAFF	TGTGCCACCAGTGACCCCGACAGGATGAACACTGAAGCTTTCTTT
.	TRBJ2-4	TRBV27	.	CASSESILAKNIQYF	TGTGCCAGCAGTGAAAGCATCCTAGCCAAAAACATTCAGTACTTC
.	TRBJ2-1	TRBV5-1	.	CASSLGGTGHNEQFF	TGCGCCAGCAGCTTGGGTGGGACTGGACACAATGAGCAGTTCTTC
.	TRBJ2-4	TRBV4-3	.	CASSQSQGSKNIQYF	TGCGCCAGCAGCCAATCCCAGGGCTCCAAAAACATTCAGTACTTC
.	TRBJ1-4	TRBV30	few	CAWIPSGRGGSEKLFF	TGTGCCTGGATTCCCAGCGGCAGGGGAGGGAGTGAAAAACTGTTTTTT
.	TRBJ2-3	TRBV7-3	.	CASSTSGLSTDTQYF	TGTGCCAGCAGCACGTCGGGACTCAGCACAGATACGCAGTATTTT
.	TRBJ1-2	TRBV4-3	.	CASSPTVLDGYTF	TGCGCCAGCAGCCCGACAGTCCTGGATGGCTACACCTTC
TRBD2	TRBJ2-1	TRBV4-1	.	CASSHGRLGGRGVNEQFF	TGCGCCAGCAGCCATGGGCGGCTGGGCGGGAGAGGAGTGAATGAGCAGTTCTTC